This T cell receptor (beta chain) was found in a study of post-analysis software for immune sequencing data (dated by TCRdb to between 2014 and 2017). With regard to the full study: Recorded disease courses included relapsing-remitting, secondary progressive and progressive-relapsing multiple sclerosis, with some patients lacking subtype annotation. Patient repertoires were compared against around 10 previously published healthy control repertoires from donors aged roughly 6 to 28 years. A subset of samples was prepared in parallel using single-end sample barcoding, then pooled and co-amplified after Illumina adapter ligation.

V is cut back by 5 bases and J by 0 bases, with 7 bases in the junction unmatched. The germline V gene gives CDR1 as SGHTA and CDR2 as FQGNSA. The cysteine opens and the phenylalanine closes a CDR3 of 17 amino acids. Of all the DNA, just the CDR3 is kept, 51 bases in frame from base 1. Libraries were prepared through PCR. The sequencing machine was an Illumina HiSeq 2500. Unique molecular identifiers were incorporated into TCR beta cDNA libraries to reduce PCR and sequencing biases. Per 1 to 10 million input T cells, roughly 500,000 cDNA molecules were obtained, such that each molecule approximated one T cell. Patient libraries were prepared and sequenced with the same protocol used for the earlier healthy control dataset. Samples belonging to the same batch were prepared together, multiplexed and sequenced on a shared HiSeq lane. As for the authors' bioinformatics: MIGEC handled the raw barcoded reads, throwing out single-read molecular identifier groups before consensus assembly and CDR3 extraction. VDJtools was used for post-analysis of the clonotype tables, and diversity was normalized by down-sampling every dataset to the size of the smallest sample. Repertoire overlap clustering matched CDR3 amino acid but not nucleotide sequences to correct batch-related cross-sample contamination. TCRdb reran the public reads through fastp at Q25 and MiXCR, keeping productive beta chains. Entries are consolidated by CDR3 protein sequence, retaining the most common genes and DNA. These V and J calls are TCRdb output, not the study's own analysis. This sample lists some 890,000 distinct CDR3 sequences; roughly 50% were detected once. Of the sample, 4% to 5.5% falls within the top ten clones.

This clonotype was counted only a few times. This clone's antigen is unknown. No qualities accompany the bases; no much larger clone lies one base away. Study-wide findings and limitations: The control group was slightly older than the multiple sclerosis patient group. When samples were clustered directly using the F measure, samples prepared in the same batch co-clustered strongly, which prompted a batch-effect correction. Roughly 5 TRBV segments, including TRBV5-6, TRBV5-1 and TRBV20-1, were significantly more frequent in patients than controls. Compared with controls, multiple sclerosis patients had significantly lower normalized Chao1 diversity, a finding suggesting substantial peripheral T-cell clonal expansion.

To demonstrate the VDJtools post-analysis software, TCR beta repertoires were profiled from the peripheral blood of about 14 young patients with multiple sclerosis. The multiple sclerosis patients were children and adolescents between about 6 and 16 years of age. The sample comprised blood. The receptor chain draws on TRBV7-2 and TRBJ2-3; TRBD2 agrees with 11 junctional bases. The receptor comes from a girl under 18 with multiple sclerosis. The CDR3 has the sequence CASSQVAGGISTDTQYF. The DNA sequence follows: TGTGCCAGCAGCCAAGTAGCGGGGGGGATCAGCACAGATACGCAGTATTTT.